The sequence of this T cell receptor (beta chain) was determined in a study of tumor-infiltrating lymphocytes in localized non-small cell lung cancer. The study, taken as a whole, reports: Only some patients had TCR sequencing, depending on available tissue. Technical variation could not be separated from intratumor heterogeneity here. Immunotypes IM1 and IM2 had similar TCR-derived T-cell fractions.

Germline loops: CDR1 SGDLS, CDR2 YYNGEE. Between the trimmed V and J ends, which lost 4 bases and 1 base, there was a span of 15 bases. CDR3 size: 15 residues. Profiled with immunoSEQ multiplex PCR; TCRdb holds only in-frame clones, not every one. The data hold 6,400 or so clones, with 74% observed a single time. Of note for this clone: Its specificity is unknown.

Sequenced sample: uninvolved lung tissue not adjacent to the tumor. This sequence was found in a human donor with non-small cell lung cancer. The genes are TRBV9 and TRBJ2-7, with a weak D call TRBD2 (6 bases). CDR3 nucleotide sequence: TGTGCCAGCAGCCGCGGGGCTAGCGAGTCCTACGAGCAGTACTTC. This codes for CASSRGASESYEQYF.